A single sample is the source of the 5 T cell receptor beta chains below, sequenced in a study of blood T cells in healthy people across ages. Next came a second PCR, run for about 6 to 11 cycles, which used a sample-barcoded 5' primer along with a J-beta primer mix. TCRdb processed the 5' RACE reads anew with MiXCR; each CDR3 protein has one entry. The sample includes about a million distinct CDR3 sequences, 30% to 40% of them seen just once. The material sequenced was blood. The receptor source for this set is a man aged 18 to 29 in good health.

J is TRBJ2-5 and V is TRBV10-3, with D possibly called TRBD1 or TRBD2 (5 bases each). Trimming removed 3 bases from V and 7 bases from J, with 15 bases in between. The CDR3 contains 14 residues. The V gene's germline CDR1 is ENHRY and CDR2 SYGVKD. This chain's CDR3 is CAISDRDPRGTQYF. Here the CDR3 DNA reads TGTGCCATCAGTGACCGTGACCCGAGGGGGACCCAGTACTTC.

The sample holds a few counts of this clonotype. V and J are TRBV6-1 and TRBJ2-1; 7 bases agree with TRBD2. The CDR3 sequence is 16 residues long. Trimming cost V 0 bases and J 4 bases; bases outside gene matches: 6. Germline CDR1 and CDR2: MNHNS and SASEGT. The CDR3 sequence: CASSEALSGAYNEQFF. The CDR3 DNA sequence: TGTGCCAGCAGTGAAGCGCTCAGCGGGGCTTACAATGAGCAGTTCTTC.

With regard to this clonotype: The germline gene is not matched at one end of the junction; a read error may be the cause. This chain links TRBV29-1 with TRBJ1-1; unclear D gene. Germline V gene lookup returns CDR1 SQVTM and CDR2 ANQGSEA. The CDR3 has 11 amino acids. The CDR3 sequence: CSAEQNTEAFF. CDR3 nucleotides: TGCAGCGCTGAACAGAACACTGAAGCTTTCTTT. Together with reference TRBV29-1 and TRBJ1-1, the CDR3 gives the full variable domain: SAVISQKPSRDICQRGTSLTIQCQVDSQVTMMFWYRQQPGQSLTLIATANQGSEATYESGFVIDKFPISRPNLTFSTLTVSNMSPEDSSIYLCSAEQNTEAFFGQGTRLTVV.

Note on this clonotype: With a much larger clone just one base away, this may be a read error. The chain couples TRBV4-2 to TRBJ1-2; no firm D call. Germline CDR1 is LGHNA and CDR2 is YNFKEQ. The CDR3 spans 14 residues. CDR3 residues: CASSPQALNSGYTF. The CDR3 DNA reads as TGTGCCAGCAGCCCCCAAGCCCTAAACTCTGGCTACACCTTC.

The CDR3 DNA sequence: TGCAGCGTTGAAGTCCGTATTAGGACAGGGGACGTGGAATACACCGGGGAGCTGTTTTTT. It codes for CSVEVRIRTGDVEYTGELFF. V and J are TRBV29-1 and TRBJ2-2; 9 bases map to TRBD1. Trimming cost V 1 base and J 3 bases; bases outside gene matches: 18. Germline V gene sequence: CDR1 SQVTM, CDR2 ANQGSEA. The CDR3 sequence is 20 residues long.